The T cell receptor beta chain described here comes from a study of blood T cell repertoires in COVID-19 (dated by TCRdb to the early 2020s). Study-wide context: Samples covering the acute and convalescent phases of COVID-19 were provided by collaborators in the United States, Italy and Spain. Where available, HLA class I and class II types were taken from metadata supplied by the sample provider and were not determined by assay-based typing. The repertoires were made available in a free public database intended to serve as a resource for research on the immune response to SARS-CoV-2. The dataset comprised deeply sampled blood TCRbeta repertoires from subjects exposed to, actively infected with, or recovered from COVID-19. A de-identified subject ID, COVID-19 status, age in years and sex were almost always included in the sample metadata. Samples were obtained from the ongoing ImmuneRACE study (first 160 participants) and from roughly 1,300 subjects provided by 6 global collaborators. The material from the prospective study consisted of cDNA or gDNA derived from T cells, B-cell-depleted T cells, or PBMCs. General conclusions and limits of the study: The amount of clinical and demographic metadata varied by source and participant and was provided uncurated.

Participants in the prospective study were aged about 18 to 90 years, lived in approximately 26 United States geographic areas, and enrolled through a virtual design. In the prospective study, cohorts were assigned on the basis of participant-reported clinical history obtained from a screening survey and a study questionnaire. Recovered participants in ImmuneRACE Cohort 3 were defined by two consecutive negative NP/OP PCR tests, clearance by a healthcare professional, or resolution of symptoms. In the prospective study, mobile phlebotomists collected whole blood, serum and a nasopharyngeal or oropharyngeal swab from each participant. Over a roughly two-month period, participants in the prospective study had the option of providing additional blood draws and questionnaires. Blood samples from the prospective study were shipped frozen or at room temperature prior to DNA extraction. The immunoSEQ Assay, a bias-controlled multiplex PCR, was used to amplify TCRbeta CDR3 regions from genomic DNA. Concerning the study's data processing: The number of nucleated cells in each sample was estimated from the amplification of reference gene primers within the assay. Sequence reads were collapsed and filtered to measure the absolute abundance of every unique TCRbeta CDR3 rearrangement. For each sample, productive Simpson clonality was calculated by taking the square root of Simpson's diversity index across productive rearrangements. This immuneACCESS table, as held by TCRdb, lists in-frame sequences with V and J called but not all clones. Of the missing ones, under half trace to an unresolved V gene in checked studies; the others have no known cause. V and J calls and clone size are those listed in that table; D and trimming were worked out from the DNA. The sample records over 250,000 clones, 70% to 90% of which are singletons. The ten largest make up approximately 5% of the sample.

As to this clone: No antigen is known for it. Base qualities are not recorded, but no much larger clone differs from it by a single base.

The CDR3 runs 14 amino acids, cysteine and phenylalanine included. Only the CDR3 part of the read is kept: 42 bases, read in frame from the first base. V is cut back by 6 bases and J by 9 bases, with 6 bases in the junction unmatched. The germline V gene gives CDR1 as ENHRY and CDR2 as SYGVKD. The TCR was taken from a woman in her 30s who had recovered from COVID-19. The sample consisted of PBMCs or T cells enriched from blood (not recorded which). The rearrangement combines TRBV10-3 with TRBJ1-6, and 9 junctional nucleotides match TRBD1. The DNA sequence is given as TGTGCCATCAGATCGGGACAGGGCGGTTCACCCCTCCACTTT. It is translated as CAIRSGQGGSPLHF.